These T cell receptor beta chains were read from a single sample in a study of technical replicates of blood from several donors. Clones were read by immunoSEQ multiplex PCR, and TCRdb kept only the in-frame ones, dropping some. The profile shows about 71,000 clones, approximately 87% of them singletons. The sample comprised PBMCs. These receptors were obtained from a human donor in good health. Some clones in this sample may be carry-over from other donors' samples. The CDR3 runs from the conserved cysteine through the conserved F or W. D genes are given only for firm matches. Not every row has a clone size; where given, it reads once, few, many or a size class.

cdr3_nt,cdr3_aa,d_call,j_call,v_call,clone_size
TGTGCCAGCAGACCCCCGGCCTTAGGGACAGGTAGAGTAGCTTTCTTT,CASRPPALGTGRVAFF,TRBD1,TRBJ1-1,TRBV7-9,.
TGCAGCGTCCACCTAGCGGGCTCCTACAATGAGCAGTTCTTC,CSVHLAGSYNEQFF,TRBD2,TRBJ2-1,TRBV29-1,.
TGCGCCAGCAGCCGACAGGGGGGAGACAATGAGCAGTTCTTC,CASSRQGGDNEQFF,TRBD1,TRBJ2-1,TRBV4-3,.
TGTGCCAGCAGCTTAGTAGGGCTAGCGGTGGATTCTGAGCAGTTCTTC,CASSLVGLAVDSEQFF,TRBD2,TRBJ2-1,TRBV7-2,.
TGCGCCAGCAGAGCCGGGACAGGGTCGTACGAGCAGTACTTC,CASRAGTGSYEQYF,TRBD1,TRBJ2-7,TRBV5-1,once
TGCAGCGTTGAAGGACTAGCGGGAGGGAAGTTCTTC,CSVEGLAGGKFF,TRBD2,TRBJ2-1,TRBV29-1,.
TGCGCCTCTACAGGGATCGGCACCGGGGAGCTGTTTTTT,CASTGIGTGELFF,.,TRBJ2-2,TRBV5-1,.
TGTGCCAGCAGCCCGATCGGGTCCTACGAGCAGTACTTC,CASSPIGSYEQYF,.,TRBJ2-7,TRBV14,.
TGCGCCAGCAGCAAAGGACAGGGAAGGCAATCACCCCTCCACTTT,CASSKGQGRQSPLHF,TRBD1,TRBJ1-6,TRBV4-3,.
TGTGCCAGCAGCTTACAGGGGGGATTCACCTACGAGCAGTACTTC,CASSLQGGFTYEQYF,.,TRBJ2-7,TRBV11-2,.
TGTGCCAGCAGTTCGACTGGGGCTAGCGGTTACAATGAGCAGTTCTTC,CASSSTGASGYNEQFF,TRBD2,TRBJ2-1,TRBV6-6,.
TGTGCCAGCAGTTTAGACAGGGAGTCAGCCGAGCAGTACTTC,CASSLDRESAEQYF,TRBD1,TRBJ2-7,TRBV7-9,.
TGTGCCAGCAGGGGTATGGGGGGGCTTGAAAACACCATATATTTT,CASRGMGGLENTIYF,.,TRBJ1-3,TRBV27,.
TGTGCCAGCAGTACATCCTACGAGCAGTACTTC,CASSTSYEQYF,.,TRBJ2-7,TRBV6-5,.
TGTGCCAGCAGCTCGGGACAGGGCCGGGGAACTAATGAAAAACTGTTTTTT,CASSSGQGRGTNEKLFF,TRBD1,TRBJ1-4,TRBV5-6,.
TGTGCCAGCAGCTTGGTAGCGCGGGGCCGCACAGATACGCAGTATTTT,CASSLVARGRTDTQYF,.,TRBJ2-3,TRBV5-6,.
TGTGCCAGCAGCTTCAGTCCAGGGTCCCTCTATGGCTACACCTTC,CASSFSPGSLYGYTF,.,TRBJ1-2,TRBV7-2,.
TGTGCCAGCGGTAGCGAATCCTCCTACGAGCAGTACTTC,CASGSESSYEQYF,.,TRBJ2-7,TRBV5-8,.
TGTGCCAGCAGCTTAGGGGCAGGGAGCAATCAGCCCCAGCATTTT,CASSLGAGSNQPQHF,.,TRBJ1-5,TRBV7-6,.
TGTGCCAGCAGCTTAGAGGGTAGCGGGAGATGGAGTTGGGAGGAGACCCAGTACTTC,CASSLEGSGRWSWEETQYF,TRBD2,TRBJ2-5,TRBV11-2,.
TGTGCCAGTAGTATACGGGGGAGGGCCTACGAGCAGTACTTC,CASSIRGRAYEQYF,TRBD2,TRBJ2-7,TRBV19,many
TGTGCCAGCAGTTTATCGAACGGGAACACTGAAGCTTTCTTT,CASSLSNGNTEAFF,.,TRBJ1-1,TRBV27,.
TGTGCCAGCAGCCCTCTAGGGGGCCGCACAGATACGCAGTATTTT,CASSPLGGRTDTQYF,TRBD1,TRBJ2-3,TRBV9,.